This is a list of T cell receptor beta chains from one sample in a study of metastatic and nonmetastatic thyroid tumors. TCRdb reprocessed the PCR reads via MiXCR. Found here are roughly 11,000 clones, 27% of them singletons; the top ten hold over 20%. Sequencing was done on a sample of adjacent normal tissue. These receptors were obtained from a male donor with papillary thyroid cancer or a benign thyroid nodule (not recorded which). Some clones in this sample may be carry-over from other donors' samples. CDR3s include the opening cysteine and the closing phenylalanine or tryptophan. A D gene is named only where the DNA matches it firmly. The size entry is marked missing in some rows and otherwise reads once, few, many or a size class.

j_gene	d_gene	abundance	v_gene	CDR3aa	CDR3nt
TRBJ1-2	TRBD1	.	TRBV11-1	CASSFSYGTGEGVNYGYTF	TGTGCCAGCAGCTTTAGTTACGGGACAGGGGAAGGTGTAAACTATGGCTACACCTTC
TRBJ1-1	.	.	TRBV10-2	CASTTTGSTEAFF	TGCGCCAGCACAACAACAGGGAGCACTGAAGCTTTCTTT
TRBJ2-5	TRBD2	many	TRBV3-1	CASSQVSGTTLKTQYF	TGTGCCAGCAGCCAAGTCAGCGGGACCACCCTTAAGACCCAGTACTTC
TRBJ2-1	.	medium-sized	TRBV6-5	CASSYSGAASSYNEQFF	TGTGCCAGCAGTTACTCGGGGGCAGCGAGCTCCTACAATGAGCAGTTCTTC
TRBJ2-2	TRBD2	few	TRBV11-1	CASSGRTSGGYTGELFF	TGTGCCAGCAGCGGGCGGACTAGCGGGGGGTACACCGGGGAGCTGTTTTTT
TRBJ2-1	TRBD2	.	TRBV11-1	CASSLGRASGSSYNEQFF	TGTGCCAGCAGCTTAGGTCGTGCTAGCGGGAGCTCCTACAATGAGCAGTTCTTC
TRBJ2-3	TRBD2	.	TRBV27	CASRRGLAGSSSTDTQYF	TGTGCCAGCAGGAGGGGACTAGCGGGAAGTTCCAGCACAGATACGCAGTATTTT
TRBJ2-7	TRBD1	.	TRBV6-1	CASNRQGAYEQYF	TGTGCCAGCAACCGGCAGGGGGCATACGAGCAGTACTTC
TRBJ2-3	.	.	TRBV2	CASSEFVPSARGTQYF	TGTGCCAGCAGTGAATTTGTCCCTAGCGCTAGAGGTACGCAGTATTTT
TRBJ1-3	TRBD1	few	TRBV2	CASRTGTGAGNTIYF	TGTGCCAGCAGAACCGGGACAGGGGCAGGAAACACCATATATTTT